The source of this T cell receptor (beta chain) is a study of blood T cells in healthy people across ages. Isolated PBMCs totaled at least 6 million in each sample. Per sample, extraction of total RNA gave at least 5 micrograms in every case. Germline V gene data show CDR1 as SGDLS and CDR2 as YYNGEE. V dropped 2 bases and J dropped 7 bases, with 16 bases sitting between them. The CDR3 is made up of 14 amino acids. Combining a sample-barcoded 5' primer with a J-beta primer mix, a second PCR ran for 7 to 11 cycles. Each cDNA was tagged by a template-switch adaptor containing 12 random nucleotides. There were at least 2.5 million CDR3-containing paired-end reads obtained from each sample. TCRdb reprocessed the 5' RACE reads with MiXCR, giving one entry per CDR3 protein. This sample has 800,000 or so distinct CDR3 sequences, with 46% found just once.

The sequencing input was blood. The chain has TRBV9 and TRBJ2-7; D ambiguous. This receptor was taken from a man older than 75 in good health. CDR3: CASSVNGFWNEQYF. The CDR3 DNA follows: TGTGCCAGCAGCGTTAACGGTTTCTGGAATGAGCAGTACTTC.